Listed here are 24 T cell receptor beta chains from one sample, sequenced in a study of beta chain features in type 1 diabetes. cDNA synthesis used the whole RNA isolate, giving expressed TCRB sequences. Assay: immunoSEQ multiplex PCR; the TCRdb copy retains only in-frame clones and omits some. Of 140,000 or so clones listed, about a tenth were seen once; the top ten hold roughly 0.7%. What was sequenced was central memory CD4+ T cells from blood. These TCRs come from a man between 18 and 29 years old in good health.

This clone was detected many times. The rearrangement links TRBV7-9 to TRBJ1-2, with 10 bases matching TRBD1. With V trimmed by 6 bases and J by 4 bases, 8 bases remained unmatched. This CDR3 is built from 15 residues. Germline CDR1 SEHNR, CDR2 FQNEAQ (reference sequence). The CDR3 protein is CASSAGTGVRYGYTF. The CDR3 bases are TGTGCCAGCAGTGCCGGGACAGGGGTTCGCTATGGCTACACCTTC.

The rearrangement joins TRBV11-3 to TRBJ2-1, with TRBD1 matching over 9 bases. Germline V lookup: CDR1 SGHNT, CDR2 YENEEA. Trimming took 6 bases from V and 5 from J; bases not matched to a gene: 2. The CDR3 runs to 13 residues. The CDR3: CASRRTGDNEQFF. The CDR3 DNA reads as TGTGCCAGCAGACGGACAGGGGACAATGAGCAGTTCTTC.

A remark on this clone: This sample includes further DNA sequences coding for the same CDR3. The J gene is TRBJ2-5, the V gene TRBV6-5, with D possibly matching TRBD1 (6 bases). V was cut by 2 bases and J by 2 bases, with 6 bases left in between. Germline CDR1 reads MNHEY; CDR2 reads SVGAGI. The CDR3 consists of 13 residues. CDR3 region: CASSYRGQETQYF. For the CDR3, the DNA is TGTGCCAGCAGTTACAGGGGGCAAGAGACCCAGTACTTC.

CDR3: CASSRRLAGQETQYF. CDR3 in DNA: TGTGCCAGCAGCCGTAGACTAGCTGGGCAAGAGACCCAGTACTTC. The rearrangement uses TRBV7-9 and TRBJ2-5; 7 bases match TRBD2. This CDR3 has 15 amino acids. The J segment lost 2 bases and the V segment lost 5 bases, leaving 8 bases of the junction unmatched. Germline CDR1 SEHNR, CDR2 FQNEAQ (reference sequence). Variable domain in full (rest from reference TRBV7-9 and TRBJ2-5): DTGVSQNPRHKITKRGQNVTFRCDPISEHNRLYWYRQTLGQGPEFLTYFQNEAQLEKSRLLSDRFSAERPKGSFSTLEIQRTEQGDSAMYLCASSRRLAGQETQYFGPGTRLLVL.

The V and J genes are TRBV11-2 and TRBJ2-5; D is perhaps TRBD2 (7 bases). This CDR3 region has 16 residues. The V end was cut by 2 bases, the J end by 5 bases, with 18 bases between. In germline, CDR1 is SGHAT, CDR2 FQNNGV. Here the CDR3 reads CASSLTPGGGVETQYF. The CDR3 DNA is TGTGCCAGCAGCTTAACCCCAGGAGGGGGGGTGGAGACCCAGTACTTC. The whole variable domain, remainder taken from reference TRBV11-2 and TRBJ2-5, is EAGVAQSPRYKIIEKRQSVAFWCNPISGHATLYWYQQILGQGPKLLIQFQNNGVVDDSQLPKDRFSAERLKGVDSTLKIQPAKLEDSAVYLCASSLTPGGGVETQYFGPGTRLLVL.

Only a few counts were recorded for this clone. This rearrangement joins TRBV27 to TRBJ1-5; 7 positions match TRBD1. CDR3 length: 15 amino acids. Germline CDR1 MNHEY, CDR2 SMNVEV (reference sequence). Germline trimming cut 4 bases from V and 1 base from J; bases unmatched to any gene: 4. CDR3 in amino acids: CASSSGQTSNQPQHF. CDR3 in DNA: TGTGCCAGCAGTTCGGGACAGACGAGCAATCAGCCCCAGCATTTT.

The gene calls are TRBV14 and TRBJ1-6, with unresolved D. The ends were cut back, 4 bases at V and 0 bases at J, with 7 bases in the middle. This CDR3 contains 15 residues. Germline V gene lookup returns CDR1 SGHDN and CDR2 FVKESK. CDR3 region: CASSPPGSYNSPLHF. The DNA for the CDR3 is TGTGCCAGCAGCCCCCCGGGCTCCTATAATTCACCCCTCCACTTT.

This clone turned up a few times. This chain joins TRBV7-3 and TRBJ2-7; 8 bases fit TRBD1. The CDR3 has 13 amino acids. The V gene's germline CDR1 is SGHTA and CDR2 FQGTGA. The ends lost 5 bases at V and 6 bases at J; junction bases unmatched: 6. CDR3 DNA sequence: TGTGCCAGCAGCGCAGACAGGGGTGGCGAGCAGTACTTC. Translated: CASSADRGGEQYF.

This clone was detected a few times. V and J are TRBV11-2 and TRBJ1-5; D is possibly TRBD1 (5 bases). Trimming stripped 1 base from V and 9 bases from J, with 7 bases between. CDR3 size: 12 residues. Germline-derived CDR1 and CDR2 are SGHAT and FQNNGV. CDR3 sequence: CASSLAGLPQHF. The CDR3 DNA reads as TGTGCCAGCAGCTTAGCAGGGCTGCCCCAGCATTTT.

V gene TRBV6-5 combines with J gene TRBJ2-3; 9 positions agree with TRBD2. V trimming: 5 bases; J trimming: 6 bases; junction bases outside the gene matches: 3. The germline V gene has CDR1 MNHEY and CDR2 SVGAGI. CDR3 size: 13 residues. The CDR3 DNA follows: TGTGCCAGCAGTGTAGCGGGAGTGGATACGCAGTATTTT. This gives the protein CASSVAGVDTQYF.

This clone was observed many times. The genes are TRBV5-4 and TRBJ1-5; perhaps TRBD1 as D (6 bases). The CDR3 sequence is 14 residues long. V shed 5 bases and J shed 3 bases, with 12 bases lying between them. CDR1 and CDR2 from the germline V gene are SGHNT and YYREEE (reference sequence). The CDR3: CASRRQDSNQPQHF. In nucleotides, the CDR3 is TGTGCCAGCAGGCGACAGGATTCCAATCAGCCCCAGCATTTT.

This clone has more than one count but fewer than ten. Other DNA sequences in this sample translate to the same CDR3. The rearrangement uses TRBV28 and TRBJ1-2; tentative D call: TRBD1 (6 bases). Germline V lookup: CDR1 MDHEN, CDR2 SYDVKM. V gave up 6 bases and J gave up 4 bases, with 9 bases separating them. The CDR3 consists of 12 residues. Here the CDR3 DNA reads TGTGCCAGCAGCCGGACAGCCTATGGCTACACCTTC. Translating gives CASSRTAYGYTF.

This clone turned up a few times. The CDR3 here is CSVAFGRGNQPQHF. The CDR3 DNA reads as TGCAGCGTTGCGTTCGGCAGGGGCAATCAGCCCCAGCATTTT. The chain links TRBV29-1 to TRBJ1-5, with D possibly matching TRBD1 (5 bases). Looked up from germline, CDR1 is SQVTM and CDR2 is ANQGSEA. Trimming pared 4 bases from V and 2 bases from J, leaving 12 bases between. This CDR3 has 14 amino acids.

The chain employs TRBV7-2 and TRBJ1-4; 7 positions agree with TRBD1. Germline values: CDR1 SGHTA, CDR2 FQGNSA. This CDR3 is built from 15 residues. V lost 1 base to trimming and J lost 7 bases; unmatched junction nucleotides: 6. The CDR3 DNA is TGTGCCAGCAGCTTAGTCCGCGCAGGGGGTGAAAAACTGTTTTTT. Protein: CASSLVRAGGEKLFF.

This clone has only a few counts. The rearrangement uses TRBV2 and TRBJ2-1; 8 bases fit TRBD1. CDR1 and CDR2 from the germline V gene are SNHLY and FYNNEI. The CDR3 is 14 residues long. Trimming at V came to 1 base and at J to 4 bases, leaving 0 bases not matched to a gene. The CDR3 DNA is TGTGCCAGCAGTGAAGGGACAGGGTACAATGAGCAGTTCTTC. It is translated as CASSEGTGYNEQFF.

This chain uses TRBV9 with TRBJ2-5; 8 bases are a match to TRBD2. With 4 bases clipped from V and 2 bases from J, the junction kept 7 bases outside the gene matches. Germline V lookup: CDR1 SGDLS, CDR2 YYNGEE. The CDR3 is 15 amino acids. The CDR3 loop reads CASSSRLAQQETQYF. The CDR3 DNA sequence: TGTGCCAGCAGCTCACGACTAGCGCAACAAGAGACCCAGTACTTC.

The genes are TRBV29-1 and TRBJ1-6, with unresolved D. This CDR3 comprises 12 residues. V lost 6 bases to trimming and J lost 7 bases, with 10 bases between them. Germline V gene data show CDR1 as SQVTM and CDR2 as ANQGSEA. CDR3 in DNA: TGCAGCGTGGTTCAGAAAAATTCACCCCTCCACTTT. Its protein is CSVVQKNSPLHF.

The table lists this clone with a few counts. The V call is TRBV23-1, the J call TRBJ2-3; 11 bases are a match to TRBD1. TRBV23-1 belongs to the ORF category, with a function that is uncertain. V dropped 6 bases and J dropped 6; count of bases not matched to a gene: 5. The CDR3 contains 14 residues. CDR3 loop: CASSQGQGADTQYF. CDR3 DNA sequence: TGCGCCAGCAGCCAAGGACAGGGGGCGGATACGCAGTATTTT.

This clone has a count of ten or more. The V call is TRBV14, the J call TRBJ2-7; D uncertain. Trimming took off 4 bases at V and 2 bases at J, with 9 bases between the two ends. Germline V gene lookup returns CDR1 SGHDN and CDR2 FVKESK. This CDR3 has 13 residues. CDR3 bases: TGTGCCAGCAGCCCAGGAATCACCTACGAGCAGTACTTC. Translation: CASSPGITYEQYF.

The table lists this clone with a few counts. In DNA form, the CDR3 reads TGCGCCAGCAGCTTGGAAGCAGGGGGCATGAGCTCCTACAATGAGCAGTTCTTC. Protein: CASSLEAGGMSSYNEQFF. V gene TRBV5-1 combines with J gene TRBJ2-1; 8 bases match TRBD1. The CDR3 loop spans 18 amino acids. Trimming at V came to 0 bases and at J to 0 bases, leaving 8 bases not matched to a gene. CDR1 SGHRS and CDR2 YFSETQ come from the germline V gene.

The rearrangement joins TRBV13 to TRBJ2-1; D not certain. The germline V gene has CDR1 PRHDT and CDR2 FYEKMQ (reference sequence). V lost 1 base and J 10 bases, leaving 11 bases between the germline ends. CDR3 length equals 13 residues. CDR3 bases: TGTGCCAGCAGCTTAGATCGGCGGCGGGAGCAGTTCTTC. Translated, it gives CASSLDRRREQFF. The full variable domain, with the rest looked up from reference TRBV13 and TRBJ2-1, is AAGVIQSPRHLIKEKRETATLKCYPIPRHDTVYWYQQGPGQDPQFLISFYEKMQSDKGSIPDRFSAQQFSDYHSELNMSSLELGDSALYFCASSLDRRREQFFGPGTRLTVL.

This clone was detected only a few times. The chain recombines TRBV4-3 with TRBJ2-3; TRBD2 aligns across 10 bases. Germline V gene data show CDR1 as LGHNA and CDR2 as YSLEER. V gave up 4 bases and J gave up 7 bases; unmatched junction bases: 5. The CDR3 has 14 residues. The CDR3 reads CASSLGTSAYTQYF. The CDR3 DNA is TGCGCCAGCAGCCTAGGGACTAGCGCCTATACGCAGTATTTT.

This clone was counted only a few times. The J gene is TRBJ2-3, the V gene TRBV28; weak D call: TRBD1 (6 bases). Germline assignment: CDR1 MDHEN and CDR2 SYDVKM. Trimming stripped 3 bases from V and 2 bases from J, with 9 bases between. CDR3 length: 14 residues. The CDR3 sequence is CASSFGQFTDTQYF. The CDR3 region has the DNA TGTGCCAGCAGTTTCGGACAGTTCACAGATACGCAGTATTTT.

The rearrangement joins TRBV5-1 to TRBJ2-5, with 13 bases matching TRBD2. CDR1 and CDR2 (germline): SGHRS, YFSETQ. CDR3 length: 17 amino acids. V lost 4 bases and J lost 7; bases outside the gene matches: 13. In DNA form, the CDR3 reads TGCGCCAGCAGCCCGAGTACTAGCGGGGGGGCCGTAGGGACCCAGTACTTC. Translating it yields CASSPSTSGGAVGTQYF.